The 15 T cell receptor beta chains in this list originate from one sample, sequenced in a study of T cell repertoires in cytomegalovirus infection. TCRdb re-called the reads through MiXCR, storing one row per CDR3 protein. The sample records some 500,000 distinct CDR3 sequences, 40% being singletons. Their cognate antigens are unknown. The sequences come from cultured PBMCs, collected from culture after CMV antigen stimulation. These receptors were obtained from a human donor in good health (CMV status not recorded). Some clones in this sample may be carry-over from other donors' samples.

V is TRBV2 and J is TRBJ1-1; possibly TRBD1 for D (5 bases). The CDR3 runs to 17 residues. The germline V and J ends were trimmed by 5 bases and 0 bases, with 19 bases remaining between them. CDR1 is SNHLY, CDR2 FYNNEI, per germline. CDR3 coding DNA: TGTGCCAGCAGTCAGGAGGGGAGGCCCAACATGAACACTGAAGCTTTCTTT. Amino acid sequence: CASSQEGRPNMNTEAFF.

This sequence joins TRBV2 and TRBJ1-1; D remains unclear. V gave up 8 bases and J gave up 6 bases, with 10 bases separating them. The CDR3 runs 11 residues. The germline V gene has CDR1 SNHLY and CDR2 FYNNEI. The CDR3 DNA sequence: TGTGCCAGCCGGGGTGGTCCTGAAGCTTTCTTT. It translates to CASRGGPEAFF.

For the CDR3, the DNA is TGCAGTACCAGGACAGGGGGTGGTGATTCACCCCTCCACTTT. This gives the protein CSTRTGGGDSPLHF. The chain joins TRBV20-1 to TRBJ1-6; 10 nucleotides align to TRBD1. The V and J ends lost 8 bases and 8 bases, in that order; junction bases with no gene match: 9. CDR1 is DFQATT, CDR2 SNEGSKA, per germline (reference sequence). This CDR3 spans 14 amino acids.

This chain uses TRBV15 with TRBJ2-1, with TRBD2 identical over 9 bases. Germline values: CDR1 LNHNV, CDR2 YYDKDF (reference sequence). V shed 1 base and J 0 bases; nucleotides not matched to a gene: 1. The CDR3 runs 16 residues. The CDR3 reads CATSRGSGSSYNEQFF. As DNA, the CDR3 is TGTGCCACCAGCAGAGGTAGCGGGAGCTCCTACAATGAGCAGTTCTTC.

The chain has TRBV19 and TRBJ1-2, with no clear D. The CDR3 is 13 amino acids. From germline, CDR1 is LNHDA and CDR2 SQIVND (reference sequence). The V end lost 2 bases, the J end lost 4 bases, and 8 bases lay between the germline ends. CDR3 in amino acids: CASSISHGYGYTF. The CDR3 DNA is TGTGCCAGTAGTATATCGCACGGCTATGGCTACACCTTC.

The chain has TRBV12-3 or TRBV12-4 and TRBJ1-2; possibly TRBD1 for D (5 bases). This CDR3 has 11 residues. The ends were cut back, 6 bases at V and 8 bases at J, with 10 bases in the middle. CDR3 protein: CASSQGRGYTF. The CDR3 coding sequence is TGTGCCAGCAGCCAGGGACGCGGCTACACCTTC.

The CDR3 DNA reads as TGTGCCAGCAGCTTATTGGGAGACAGGTCAAAAAAGCCCCAGCATTTT. Amino acid sequence: CASSLLGDRSKKPQHF. The V and J genes are TRBV7-8 and TRBJ1-5; D possibly corresponds to TRBD1 (6 bases). The CDR3 sequence is 16 residues long. V lost 2 bases and J lost 8, with 19 bases in between. From germline, CDR1 is SGHVS and CDR2 FQNEAQ.

The rearrangement links TRBV7-2 to TRBJ2-1, with 10 bases matching TRBD1. There are 15 residues in the CDR3. Germline assignment: CDR1 SGHTA and CDR2 FQGNSA. The ends lost 5 bases at V and 6 bases at J; junction bases unmatched: 7. CDR3 bases: TGTGCCAGCAGCGTTTACCGGGACAGGGGCAATGAGCAGTTCTTC. This sequence encodes CASSVYRDRGNEQFF.

The V call is TRBV29-1, the J call TRBJ2-7; 8 positions agree with TRBD2. The trim removed 2 bases at V and 5 bases at J, leaving 8 bases unmatched. Germline-derived CDR1 and CDR2 are SQVTM and ANQGSEA. The length of the CDR3 is 14 residues. The CDR3 loop is CSVERRGALDEQYF. Written as DNA, the CDR3 is TGCAGCGTTGAAAGGCGGGGGGCTTTGGACGAGCAGTACTTC.

This sequence joins TRBV5-1 and TRBJ1-4; TRBD1 agrees at 7 bases. CDR1 SGHRS and CDR2 YFSETQ come from the germline V gene. The CDR3 runs 16 residues. V dropped 4 bases and J dropped 0; count of bases not matched to a gene: 6. The CDR3 region is CASSAGQVATNEKLFF. CDR3 bases: TGCGCCAGCAGCGCCGGACAGGTTGCAACTAATGAAAAACTGTTTTTT.

The sample holds a few counts of this clonotype. The chain recombines TRBV7-2 with TRBJ2-7; the D gene is possibly TRBD1 (5 bases). Per the germline V gene, CDR1 is SGHTA and CDR2 is FQGNSA. This CDR3 contains 14 residues. The V gene lost 1 base and the J gene lost 0 bases, with 7 bases spanning the gap. This CDR3 is CASSLEQASYEQYF. The CDR3 DNA reads TGTGCCAGCAGCTTAGAACAGGCCTCCTACGAGCAGTACTTC.

This clonotype was picked up a small number of times. This chain uses TRBV11-2 with TRBJ2-2; D could derive from TRBD1 or TRBD2 (5 bases each). This CDR3 is built from 15 residues. From germline, CDR1 is SGHAT and CDR2 FQNNGV. The germline V and J ends were trimmed by 2 bases and 6 bases, with 13 bases remaining between them. The CDR3 coding sequence is TGTGCCAGCAGCTTACGGGGCAGGGAACCCGGGGAGCTGTTTTTT. It is translated as CASSLRGREPGELFF.

The rearrangement joins TRBV7-8 to TRBJ1-1; D is possibly TRBD1 (5 bases). V shed 0 bases and J shed 4 bases, with 18 bases lying between them. CDR1 is SGHVS, CDR2 FQNEAQ, per germline. The CDR3 runs 17 residues. CDR3 sequence (DNA): TGTGCCAGCAGCTTAGCTGGTAGACGGGGCAAAAGCACTGAAGCTTTCTTT. Residues: CASSLAGRRGKSTEAFF.

This clonotype was recorded many times. The V gene is TRBV7-2, the J gene TRBJ1-6; no firm D call. V was trimmed by 4 bases and J by 0 bases, leaving 7 bases between them. Germline V gene lookup returns CDR1 SGHTA and CDR2 FQGNSA. CDR3 size: 15 residues. The CDR3 DNA is TGTGCCAGCAGCTCAGACGGCTCCTATAATTCACCCCTCCACTTT. Its translation: CASSSDGSYNSPLHF.

The V gene is TRBV6-6, the J gene TRBJ1-3; weak D call: TRBD1 (6 bases). The CDR3 has 14 residues. The germline gives CDR1 MNHNY, CDR2 SVGAGI (reference sequence). The V end was cut by 11 bases, the J end by 0 bases, with 14 bases between. CDR3 sequence reads: CAGGAGASGNTIYF. CDR3 DNA: TGTGCCGGGGGGGCGGGTGCCTCTGGAAACACCATATATTTT.